The subject of this entry is one T cell receptor (beta chain). These data come from a study of early T cells in non-severe SARS-CoV-2 infection. TCRdb analysed the 5' RACE reads with MiXCR anew, one entry per CDR3 protein. This table has tens of thousands of distinct CDR3 sequences, 15% to 20% appearing once. The sample in question was whole blood, obtained at baseline. This TCR was recovered from an adult who was a healthcare worker with PCR-confirmed SARS-CoV-2 infection or an uninfected control (not recorded which).

In DNA, the CDR3 is TGTGCCAGCAGCTTAGCCGACAGCTCTGGGGCCAACGTCCTGACTTTC. Protein: CASSLADSSGANVLTF. This chain uses TRBV7-9 with TRBJ2-6; a possible D gene is TRBD1 (5 bases). The ends were cut back, 0 bases at V and 0 bases at J, with 6 bases in the middle. The CDR3 consists of 16 residues. CDR1 is SEHNR and CDR2 is FQNEAQ in the germline V gene (reference sequence).